The sequence of this T cell receptor beta chain was determined in a study of memory CD4+ T cells and cytomegalovirus serostatus (dated by TCRdb to between 2018 and 2020). A note on the overall study: The 35 or so healthy Belgian adults in the cohort included 9 who were CMV seropositive and approximately 25 who were CMV seronegative. To replicate a published TCR-based CMV serostatus classifier, the study sequenced CD4+ memory TCRbeta repertoires from a Belgian cohort whose cytomegalovirus serostatus was known.

Single viable CD3+CD4+CD8-CD45RO+ cells were sorted as memory CD4+ T cells on a FACSAria II. CMV serostatus was determined using a Roche Elecsys assay that detects serum IgG against CMV pp150, pp28, p38 and p52. Following thawing, total CD4+ T cells were enriched through positive selection using CD4 magnetic microbeads. The samples came from a separate study whose specific focus was interrogating the CD4+ T cell memory repertoire. Peripheral blood mononuclear cells were isolated and cryopreserved according to standard operating procedures, and serum was kept at -80 degrees C. The staining used CD3-PerCP (BW264/56), CD4-APC (RPA-T4), CD45RO-PE (UCHT1) and CD8-Pacific Orange (3B5) antibodies, and Sytox blue was used to exclude non-viable cells. The CDR3 sequence holds 14 residues, the cysteine and phenylalanine included. The DNA shown is the 42-base CDR3, in frame from base 1. In the germline V gene, CDR1 corresponds to ENHRY and CDR2 to SYGVKD. V is cut by 4 bases and J by 6 bases, and the space between the germline ends is 13 bases.

Genomic DNA was extracted from sorted cells with the Quick-DNA Microprep Kit. TCRbeta DNA was amplified with the immunoSEQ hsTCRbeta kit following the manufacturer's protocol. An Illumina MiSeq instrument was used to sequence the TCRbeta libraries. The authors' analysis ran thus. Following removal of out-of-frame sequences, more than 2,000,000 distinct TCRbeta sequences were retained, with an average of about 70,000 per individual. Two values were used to score each individual: the count of 150 to 200 previously reported CMV-associated TCRbeta sequences and the total count of productive distinct TCRbeta sequences. A beta-binomial model was reimplemented in Python, and scikit-learn random forests with default parameters were trained on US cohort data. Classifier performance on the Belgian cohort was summarized as median AUC with percentile confidence intervals calculated over 10,000 bootstrap iterations. TCRdb's version of the immuneACCESS table is confined to in-frame rearrangements and falls short of the full clone set. An unresolved V gene accounts for under half of the shortfall where checked; the remainder is of unknown origin. Clone size and V and J calls were adopted from that table, with D and trimming inferred from the DNA. In this sample the table shows under 100,000 clones, over 80% of which occur a single time. Of the sample, less than 0.85% is held by the ten largest clones.

Findings and caveats that apply to the study as a whole: Of under 200 previously reported CMV-associated TCRbeta sequences, approximately 70 appeared in the CD4+ memory repertoires, each in one to five individuals. The results were read as suggesting that the CMV-associated TCR signature is, for the most part, present in the CD4+ memory repertoire. Only CD4+CD45RO+ memory cells were sequenced, unlike the original study, which covered naive and memory CD4+ and CD8+ populations. For CMV serostatus prediction, a median bootstrapped AUC of approximately 0.95 was reached with the original framework, and a median bootstrapped AUC of around 0.9 was reached with a US-trained random forest. On the Belgian cohort, the classifier built on the original framework reached a median bootstrapped AUC of around 0.95, with a 95% CI of 0.76-1.00.

With regard to this clone: Its binding antigen is unknown. There are no base qualities to consult, and no much larger clone falls within one base.

Input material: memory CD4+ T cells from blood. Rearrangement joined TRBV10-3 to TRBJ1-5; the best D guess is TRBD1, with 5 bases matching. This receptor was obtained from an adult in good health and CMV-seronegative. The CDR3: CAISVDAGTQPQHF. Here is the DNA: TGTGCCATCAGTGTGGATGCAGGGACTCAGCCCCAGCATTTT.